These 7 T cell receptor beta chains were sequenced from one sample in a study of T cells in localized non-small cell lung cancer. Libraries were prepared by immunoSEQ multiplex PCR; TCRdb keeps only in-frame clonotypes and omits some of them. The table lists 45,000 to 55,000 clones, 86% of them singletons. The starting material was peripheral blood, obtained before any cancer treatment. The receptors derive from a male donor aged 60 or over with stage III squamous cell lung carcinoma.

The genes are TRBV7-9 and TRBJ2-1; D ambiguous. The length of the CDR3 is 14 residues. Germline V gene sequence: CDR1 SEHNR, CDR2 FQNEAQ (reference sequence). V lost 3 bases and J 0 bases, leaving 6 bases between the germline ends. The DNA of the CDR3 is TGTGCCAGCAGCTTTGGGATCTCCTACAATGAGCAGTTCTTC. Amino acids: CASSFGISYNEQFF.

The CDR3 region has the DNA TGCGCCAGCAGCTTGGGATATGGGGCCAACGTCCTGACTTTC. This codes for CASSLGYGANVLTF. The V call is TRBV5-1, the J call TRBJ2-6; no clear D gene. V was shortened by 0 bases and J by 3 bases, with 4 bases between the two germline ends. Germline CDR1 reads SGHRS; CDR2 reads YFSETQ. The CDR3 runs 14 residues.

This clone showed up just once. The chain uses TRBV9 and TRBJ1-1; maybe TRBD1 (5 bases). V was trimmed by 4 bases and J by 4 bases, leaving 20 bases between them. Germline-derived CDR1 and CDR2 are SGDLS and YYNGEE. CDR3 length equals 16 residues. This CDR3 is CASSRSWGGLGTEAFF. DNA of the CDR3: TGTGCCAGCAGCCGAAGTTGGGGGGGATTAGGCACTGAAGCTTTCTTT.

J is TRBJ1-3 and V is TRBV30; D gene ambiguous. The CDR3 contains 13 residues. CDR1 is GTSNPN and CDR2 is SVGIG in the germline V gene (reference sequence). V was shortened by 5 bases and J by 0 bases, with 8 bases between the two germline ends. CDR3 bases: TGTGCCTGGGGACTAAGCTCTGGAAACACCATATATTTT. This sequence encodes CAWGLSSGNTIYF.

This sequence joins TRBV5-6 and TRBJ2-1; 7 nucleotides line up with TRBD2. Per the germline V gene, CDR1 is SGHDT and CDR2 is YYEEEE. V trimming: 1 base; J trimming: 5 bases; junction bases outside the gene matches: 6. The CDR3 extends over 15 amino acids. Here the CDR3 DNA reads TGTGCCAGCAGCTTGTATAGCGGGCTAGACAATGAGCAGTTCTTC. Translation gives CASSLYSGLDNEQFF.

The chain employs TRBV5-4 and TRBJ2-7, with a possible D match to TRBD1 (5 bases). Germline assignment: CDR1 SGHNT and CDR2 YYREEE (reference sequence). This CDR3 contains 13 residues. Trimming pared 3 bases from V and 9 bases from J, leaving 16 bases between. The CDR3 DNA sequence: TGTGCCAGCAGCTCGGTAGGCAGGGTCGGGCAGTACTTC. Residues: CASSSVGRVGQYF.

The CDR3 DNA is TGCGCCAGCAGCTTGGCGGGACCCCTTAGTTCACCCCTCCACTTT. The encoded protein is CASSLAGPLSSPLHF. The V and J genes are TRBV5-1 and TRBJ1-6; tentatively, D is TRBD1 (5 bases). V lost 0 bases, J lost 9 bases, and 13 bases lay in between. The CDR3 runs to 15 residues. Looked up from germline, CDR1 is SGHRS and CDR2 is YFSETQ.